This T cell receptor (beta chain) was sequenced for a study of HIV-infected patients and healthy controls. Alpha and beta constant-region primers primed reverse transcription of around 500 ng RNA. Each of the alpha and beta chains got its own library through chain-specific third strand synthesis with indices. A 5' RACE adapter with a random hexamer and the SP2 primer site was joined to cDNA. MiXCR, applied by TCRdb to the 5' RACE reads, yields one record per CDR3 protein. The sample gives 10,000 to 15,000 distinct CDR3 sequences, roughly 10% of which show up once; about 6% is in the top ten. The repertoire came from unfractionated whole blood and reflected all unsorted peripheral T cells. This clonotype showed up many times. V dropped 6 bases and J dropped 2 bases, with 14 bases sitting between them. The CDR3 is made up of 15 amino acids.

This TCR was sampled from an adult in good health. The chain uses TRBV12-3 or TRBV12-4 and TRBJ2-4, with D perhaps assigned TRBD1 or TRBD2 (5 bases each). Source material: blood. In nucleotides, the CDR3 is TGTGCCAGCAGCCCAAAGGGGAGACCCAAAAACATTCAGTACTTC. Its protein is CASSPKGRPKNIQYF.